A selection of T cell receptor beta chains follows, all from one sample in a study of T cell responses to AZD1222 COVID-19 vaccine. Profiling relied on immunoSEQ multiplex PCR, and the TCRdb table lists in-frame clones only, not all of them. This table holds approximately 150,000 clones, 90% to 95% found once. This specimen was peripheral blood, taken 28 days after the second AZD1222 dose. Receptors originate from an adult who received the AZD1222 COVID-19 vaccine. Both conserved end residues are part of each CDR3. A D gene is named only where the DNA matches it firmly. A row's size may be missing; if present it is once, few, many or a size class.

v_gene,abundance,j_gene,d_gene,CDR3aa,CDR3nt
TRBV2,.,TRBJ1-2,TRBD1,CASSEALLGGQGEAGNYGYTF,TGTGCCAGCAGTGAAGCGCTTCTAGGGGGACAGGGAGAGGCGGGGAACTATGGCTACACCTTC
TRBV6-1,.,TRBJ1-5,TRBD1,CASSEMGQGSQPQHF,TGTGCCAGCAGTGAAATGGGACAGGGCTCTCAGCCCCAGCATTTT
TRBV6-5,.,TRBJ2-5,.,CASSYSFTAIQETQYF,TGTGCCAGCAGTTACTCGTTCACAGCAATCCAAGAGACCCAGTACTTC
TRBV6-5,.,TRBJ1-1,.,CASTERGGRGEAFF,TGTGCCAGCACCGAAAGGGGGGGGCGGGGTGAAGCTTTCTTT
TRBV6-1,.,TRBJ1-3,.,CASSEAGLENTIYF,TGTGCCAGCAGTGAAGCGGGGCTTGAAAACACCATATATTTT
TRBV7-9,once,TRBJ2-7,.,CASSPPEKYEQYF,TGTGCCAGCAGCCCCCCCGAAAAGTACGAGCAGTACTTC
TRBV7-3,.,TRBJ2-1,TRBD2,CASSLRLAGYNEQFF,TGTGCCAGCAGTTTGAGGCTAGCGGGCTACAATGAGCAGTTCTTC
TRBV19,.,TRBJ2-3,TRBD2,CASSRTSGGIFTDTQYF,TGTGCCAGTAGTAGGACTAGCGGGGGGATTTTCACAGATACGCAGTATTTT
TRBV5-4,.,TRBJ1-4,.,CASSGQGGDEKLFF,TGTGCCAGCAGCGGGCAAGGGGGGGATGAAAAACTGTTTTTT
TRBV20-1,.,TRBJ2-1,.,CSAAGTNEQFF,TGCAGTGCTGCAGGTACCAATGAGCAGTTCTTC
TRBV7-9,.,TRBJ1-2,.,CASSSGSDGYTF,TGTGCCAGCAGCTCAGGGTCGGATGGCTACACCTTC